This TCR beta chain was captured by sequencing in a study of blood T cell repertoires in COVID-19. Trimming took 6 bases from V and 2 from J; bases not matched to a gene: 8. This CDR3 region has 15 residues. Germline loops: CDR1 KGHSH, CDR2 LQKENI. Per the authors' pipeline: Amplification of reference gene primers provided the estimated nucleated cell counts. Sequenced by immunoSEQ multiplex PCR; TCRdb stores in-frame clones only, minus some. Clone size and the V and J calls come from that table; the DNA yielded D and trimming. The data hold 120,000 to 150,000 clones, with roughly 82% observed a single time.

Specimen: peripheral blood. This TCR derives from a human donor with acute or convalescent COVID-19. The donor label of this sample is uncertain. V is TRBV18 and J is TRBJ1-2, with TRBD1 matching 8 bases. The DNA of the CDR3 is TGTGCCAGCTCTTTCACGGCAGGGGGCAACTATGGCTACACCTTC. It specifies CASSFTAGGNYGYTF.